These 7 T cell receptor beta chains came from one sample sequenced in a study of tumor and adjacent non-tumor tissue in lung cancer. A modified ARM-PCR protocol with three rounds of nested PCR amplified TCRbeta. TCRdb recomputed calls from the multiplex PCR reads with MiXCR, one row per CDR3 protein. This table holds 120,000 or so distinct CDR3 sequences, approximately 84% found once. No cell sorting was done before RNA was extracted from the tissue. The sample comprised lung tumor tissue. The receptors were sampled from a man in his sixties or seventies with non-small cell lung cancer.

This clonotype occurred many times. The rearrangement joins TRBV20-1 to TRBJ2-1, with TRBD2 matching over 12 bases. This CDR3 region has 19 residues. Germline V lookup: CDR1 DFQATT, CDR2 SNEGSKA (reference sequence). The J segment lost 1 base and the V segment lost 0 bases, leaving 10 bases of the junction unmatched. CDR3 loop: CSARDPSGRVMLSYNEQFF. The CDR3 DNA follows: TGCAGTGCTAGAGATCCTAGCGGGAGGGTCATGTTATCCTACAATGAGCAGTTCTTC.

The chain employs TRBV5-1 and TRBJ2-7; D may be TRBD1 (5 bases). Trimming shortened V by 4 bases and J by 3 bases, and 17 bases separated the two germline ends. CDR3 size: 15 residues. The V gene's germline CDR1 is SGHRS and CDR2 YFSETQ. Here the CDR3 DNA reads TGCGCCAGCAGCCCCGACCACGACAGCGTCTACGAGCAGTACTTC. The encoded protein is CASSPDHDSVYEQYF.

Of note for this clonotype: Here the CDR3 omits its conserved ending phenylalanine or tryptophan, so a read error is the likely source. This chain joins TRBV11-2 and TRBJ2-7; D gene unclear. In germline, CDR1 is SGHAT, CDR2 FQNNGV. The CDR3 consists of 14 residues. V was cut by 5 bases and J by 7 bases, with 18 bases left in between. CDR3 region: CASSIRASRGEQYI. Here the CDR3 DNA reads TGTGCCAGCAGCATACGGGCCTCCAGAGGAGAGCAGTACATC.

Notes on this clonotype: The junction does not match germline at one end; this may be a read error. The V call is TRBV29-1, the J call TRBJ2-5; 9 nucleotides agree with TRBD1. Germline-derived CDR1 and CDR2 are SQVTM and ANQGSEA. The length of the CDR3 is 13 residues. In DNA form, the CDR3 reads TGCAGCGTTGGGACAGGGGATTCGGGGACCCAGCACTTC. It encodes CSVGTGDSGTQHF.

The rearrangement links TRBV19 to TRBJ1-2; D possibly corresponds to TRBD1 (5 bases). The germline CDR1 and CDR2 sequences are LNHDA and SQIVND (reference sequence). V lost 5 bases to trimming and J lost 6 bases, with 16 bases between them. There are 14 residues in the CDR3. The CDR3 sequence: CASSDMTGRNGYTF. The CDR3 DNA is TGTGCCAGTAGTGACATGACGGGACGGAATGGCTACACCTTC.

This clonotype was seen a single time. This rearrangement joins TRBV10-3 to TRBJ2-7; the match to TRBD1 covers 9 bases. CDR1 ENHRY and CDR2 SYGVKD come from the germline V gene. V lost 7 bases, J lost 5 bases, and 6 bases stayed unmatched. CDR3 size: 13 residues. CDR3 residues: CAIMPGQGDEQYF. The CDR3 DNA is TGTGCCATCATGCCGGGACAGGGAGACGAGCAGTACTTC.

This clonotype was picked up many times. This chain joins TRBV19 and TRBJ1-5; D call uncertain. This CDR3 region has 15 residues. Germline V gene lookup returns CDR1 LNHDA and CDR2 SQIVND (reference sequence). The V gene lost 7 bases and the J gene lost 2 bases, with 15 bases spanning the gap. Here the CDR3 DNA reads TGTGCCAGTAACCCGGAGAGGAGGGGCAATCAGCCCCAGCATTTT. Translated, it gives CASNPERRGNQPQHF.